A selection of T cell receptor beta chains follows, all from one sample in a study of blood T cells in healthy people across ages. One entry per CDR3 protein results from TCRdb running MiXCR on the 5' RACE reads. The sample includes about a million distinct CDR3 sequences, roughly 51% of them seen just once. Sequencing was performed on blood. The source is an older woman in good health. CDR3s include the opening cysteine and the closing phenylalanine or tryptophan. A D gene is named only where the DNA matches it firmly. Size tells how often a clone was seen (once, few, many) or the class of an expanded clone, and some rows leave it out.

D: NA
J: TRBJ1-2
V: TRBV28
size: NA
DNA: TGTGCCATCGTCCGGACCGGATACTATGGCTACACCTTC
CDR3: CAIVRTGYYGYTF

D: NA
J: TRBJ2-6
V: TRBV10-3
size: NA
DNA: TGTGCCATCAGTATGGGTGGTGGGGCCAACGTCCTGACTTTC
CDR3: CAISMGGGANVLTF

D: NA
J: TRBJ1-2
V: TRBV25-1
size: once
DNA: TGTGCCAGTAGTGAGGTAGGACGGAAGCTAGAAGGCTACACCTTC
CDR3: CASSEVGRKLEGYTF

D: NA
J: TRBJ1-1
V: TRBV29-1
size: NA
DNA: TGCAGCGTTGACGGTCCAGGTGAGAACACTGAAGCTTTCTTT
CDR3: CSVDGPGENTEAFF

D: TRBD1
J: TRBJ1-1
V: TRBV5-6
size: NA
DNA: TGTGCCAGCAGCTACGACAGGGGCACTGAAGCTTTCTTT
CDR3: CASSYDRGTEAFF

D: NA
J: TRBJ1-2
V: TRBV7-9
size: many
DNA: TGTGCCAGCAGTTTAGACAGTAACTATGGCTACACCTTC
CDR3: CASSLDSNYGYTF

D: NA
J: TRBJ2-6
V: TRBV30
size: NA
DNA: TGTGCCTGGAGTGTACGGGGGGCCAACGTCCTGACTTTC
CDR3: CAWSVRGANVLTF

D: TRBD1
J: TRBJ1-1
V: TRBV5-1
size: NA
DNA: TGCGCCAGCAGCCGGGACAGGGGGACTGAAGCTTTCTTT
CDR3: CASSRDRGTEAFF

D: NA
J: TRBJ2-2
V: TRBV10-3
size: NA
DNA: TGTGCCATCCCAGGTGGGGAGAACACCGGGGAGCTGTTTTTT
CDR3: CAIPGGENTGELFF

D: TRBD2
J: TRBJ2-5
V: TRBV12-3/TRBV12-4
size: NA
DNA: TGTGCCAGCAGTCCGGGGGGGAGCCCCTACAATGAGCAGTACTTC
CDR3: CASSPGGSPYNEQYF

D: NA
J: TRBJ2-7
V: TRBV11-1
size: many
DNA: TGTGCCAGCAGCCAGCGGCGGGGGCCAAGCTCCTACGAGCAGTACTTC
CDR3: CASSQRRGPSSYEQYF